The present TCR beta chain was sequenced within a study of identical twins. This clonotype was observed a few times. Antigen specificity is unknown. TCRdb recomputed calls from the 5' RACE reads with MiXCR, one row per CDR3 protein. Of around 960,000 distinct CDR3 sequences detected, 10% to 15% appear once; the ten largest clones hold around 1.6%. V was shortened by 7 bases and J by 3 bases, with 15 bases between the two germline ends. Germline assignment: CDR1 MDHEN and CDR2 SYDVKM. The length of the CDR3 is 14 residues. Study conclusions and caveats: The abundant beta clonotypes from cord blood had fewer insertions, and memory repertoires had none of this. These conclusions were based on statistical analysis (cross-sectional, not following the same donors). Out-of-frame TCR alpha sharing in monozygotic twins exceeded recombination model predictions.

These same data were also listed under a study on yellow fever vaccine responses in identical twins.

The rearrangement links TRBV28 to TRBJ1-2, with unresolved D. Sequencing used PBMCs. The receptor's source is a woman aged 18-29 years in good health. CDR3 nucleotide sequence: TGTGCCAGCACCGACCCCACATCGCACTATGGCTACACCTTC. It codes for CASTDPTSHYGYTF.